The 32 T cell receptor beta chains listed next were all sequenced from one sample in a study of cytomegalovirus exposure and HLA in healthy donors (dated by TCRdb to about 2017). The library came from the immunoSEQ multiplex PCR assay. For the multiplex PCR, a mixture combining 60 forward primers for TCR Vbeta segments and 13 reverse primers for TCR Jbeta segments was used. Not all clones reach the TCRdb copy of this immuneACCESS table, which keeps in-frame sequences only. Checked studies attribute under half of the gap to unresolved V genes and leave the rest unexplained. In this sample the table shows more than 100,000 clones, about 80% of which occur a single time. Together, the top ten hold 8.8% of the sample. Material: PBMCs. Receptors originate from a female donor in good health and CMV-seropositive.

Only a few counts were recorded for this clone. The CDR3, as DNA: TGCAGCGTTATATACAGGGGTCTCGAAAAACTGTTTTTT. Its translation is CSVIYRGLEKLFF. J is TRBJ1-4 and V is TRBV29-1; 7 nucleotides agree with TRBD1. Looked up from germline, CDR1 is SQVTM and CDR2 is ANQGSEA. This CDR3 comprises 13 residues. V was pared by 5 bases and J by 8 bases, with 8 bases of the junction left unmatched. Together with reference TRBV29-1 and TRBJ1-4, the CDR3 gives the full variable domain: SAVISQKPSRDICQRGTSLTIQCQVDSQVTMMFWYRQQPGQSLTLIATANQGSEATYESGFVIDKFPISRPNLTFSTLTVSNMSPEDSSIYLCSVIYRGLEKLFFGSGTQLSVL.

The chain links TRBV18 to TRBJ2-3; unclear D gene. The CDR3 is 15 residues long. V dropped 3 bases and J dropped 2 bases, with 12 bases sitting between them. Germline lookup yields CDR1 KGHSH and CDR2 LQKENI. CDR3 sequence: CASSPTRGLTDTQYF. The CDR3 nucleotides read TGTGCCAGCTCACCTACGAGAGGCCTCACAGATACGCAGTATTTT.

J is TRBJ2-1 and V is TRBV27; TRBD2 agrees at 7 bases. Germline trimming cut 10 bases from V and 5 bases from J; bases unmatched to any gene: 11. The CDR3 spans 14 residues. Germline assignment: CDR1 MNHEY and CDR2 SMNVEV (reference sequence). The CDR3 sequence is CATRRGEENNEQFF. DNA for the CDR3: TGTGCCACCAGACGGGGGGAAGAAAACAATGAGCAGTTCTTC.

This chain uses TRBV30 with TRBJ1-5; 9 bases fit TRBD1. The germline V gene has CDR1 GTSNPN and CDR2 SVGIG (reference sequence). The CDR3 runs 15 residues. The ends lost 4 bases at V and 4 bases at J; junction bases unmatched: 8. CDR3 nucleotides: TGTGCCTGGAATCACCGGGACAGGGAAAATCAGCCCCAGCATTTT. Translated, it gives CAWNHRDRENQPQHF.

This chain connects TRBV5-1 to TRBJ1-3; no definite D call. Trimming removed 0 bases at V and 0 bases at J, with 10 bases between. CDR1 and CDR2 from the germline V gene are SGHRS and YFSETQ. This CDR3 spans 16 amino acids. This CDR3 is CASSLEAADSGNTIYF. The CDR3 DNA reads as TGCGCCAGCAGCTTGGAGGCGGCTGACTCTGGAAACACCATATATTTT.

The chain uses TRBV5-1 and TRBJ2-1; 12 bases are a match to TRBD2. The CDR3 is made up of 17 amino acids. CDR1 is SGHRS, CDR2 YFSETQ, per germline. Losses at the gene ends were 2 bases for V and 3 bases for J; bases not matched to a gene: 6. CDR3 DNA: TGCGCCAGCAGCTTACCACTAGCGGGGGGATACTACAATGAGCAGTTCTTC. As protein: CASSLPLAGGYYNEQFF. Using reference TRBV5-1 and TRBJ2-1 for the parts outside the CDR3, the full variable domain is KAGVTQTPRYLIKTRGQQVTLSCSPISGHRSVSWYQQTPGQGLQFLFEYFSETQRNKGNFPGRFSGRQFSNSRSEMNVSTLELGDSALYLCASSLPLAGGYYNEQFFGPGTRLTVL.

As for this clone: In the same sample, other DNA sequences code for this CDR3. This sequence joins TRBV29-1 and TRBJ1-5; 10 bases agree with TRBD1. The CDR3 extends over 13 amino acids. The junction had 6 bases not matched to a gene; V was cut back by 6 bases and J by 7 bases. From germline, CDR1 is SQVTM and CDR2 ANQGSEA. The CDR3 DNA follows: TGCAGCGTGGGACAGGGGTTGAGGCAGCCCCAGCATTTT. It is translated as CSVGQGLRQPQHF.

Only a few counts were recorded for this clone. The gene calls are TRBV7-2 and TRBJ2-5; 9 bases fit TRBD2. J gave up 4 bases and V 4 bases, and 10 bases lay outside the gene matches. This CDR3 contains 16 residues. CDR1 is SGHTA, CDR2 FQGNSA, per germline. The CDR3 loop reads CASSSMHLAGLETQYF. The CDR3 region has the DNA TGTGCCAGCAGCTCCATGCATCTAGCGGGGTTAGAGACCCAGTACTTC.

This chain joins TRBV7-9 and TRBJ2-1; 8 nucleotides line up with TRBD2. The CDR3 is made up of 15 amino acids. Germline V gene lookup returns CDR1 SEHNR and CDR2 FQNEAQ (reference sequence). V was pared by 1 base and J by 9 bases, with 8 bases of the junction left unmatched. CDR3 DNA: TGTGCCAGCAGCTTAGAACGGGGGGGGCGGCCTGAGCAGTTCTTC. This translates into CASSLERGGRPEQFF.

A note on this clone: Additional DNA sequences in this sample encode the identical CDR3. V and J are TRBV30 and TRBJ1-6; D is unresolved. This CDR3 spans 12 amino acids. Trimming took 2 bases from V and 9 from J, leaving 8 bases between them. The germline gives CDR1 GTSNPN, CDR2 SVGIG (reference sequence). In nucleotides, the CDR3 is TGTGCCTGGAGTTTAGGCGGTTCACCCCTCCACTTT. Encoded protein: CAWSLGGSPLHF.

DNA for the CDR3: TGTGCCAGCAGCCAAGCGCCTAAAGAGACCCAGTACTTC. It encodes CASSQAPKETQYF. The chain has TRBV14 and TRBJ2-5; D not resolved. Trimming pared 1 base from V and 3 bases from J, leaving 6 bases between. The CDR3 extends over 13 amino acids. Germline lookup yields CDR1 SGHDN and CDR2 FVKESK.

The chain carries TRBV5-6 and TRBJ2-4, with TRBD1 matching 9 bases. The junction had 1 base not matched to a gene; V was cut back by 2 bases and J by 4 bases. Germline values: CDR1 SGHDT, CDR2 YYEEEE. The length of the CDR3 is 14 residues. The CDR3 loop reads CASSFGTGKNIQYF. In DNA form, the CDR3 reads TGTGCCAGCAGCTTTGGGACAGGGAAAAACATTCAGTACTTC.

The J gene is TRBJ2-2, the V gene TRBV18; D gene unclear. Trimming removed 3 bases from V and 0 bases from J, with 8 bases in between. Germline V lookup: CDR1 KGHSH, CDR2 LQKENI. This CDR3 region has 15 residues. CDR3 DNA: TGTGCCAGCTCACCCAGGATAGCGAACACCGGGGAGCTGTTTTTT. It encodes CASSPRIANTGELFF.

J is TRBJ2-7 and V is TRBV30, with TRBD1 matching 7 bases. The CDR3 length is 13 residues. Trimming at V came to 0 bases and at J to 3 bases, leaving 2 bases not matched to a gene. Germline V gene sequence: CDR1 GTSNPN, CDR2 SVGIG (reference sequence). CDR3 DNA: TGTGCCTGGAGTGTACAGGGGCGCTACGAGCAGTACTTC. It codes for CAWSVQGRYEQYF.

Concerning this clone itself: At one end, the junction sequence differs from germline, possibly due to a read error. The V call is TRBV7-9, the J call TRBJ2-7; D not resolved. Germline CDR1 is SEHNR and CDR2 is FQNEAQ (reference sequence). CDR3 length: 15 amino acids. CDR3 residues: CSSSLNQVSSYEQYF. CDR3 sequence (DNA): TGTTCCAGCAGCTTAAACCAGGTTTCCTCCTACGAGCAGTACTTC.

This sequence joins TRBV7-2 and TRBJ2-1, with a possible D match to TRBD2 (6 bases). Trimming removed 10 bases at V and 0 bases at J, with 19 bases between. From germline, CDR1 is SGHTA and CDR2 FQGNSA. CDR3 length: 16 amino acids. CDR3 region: CATKGGGASSYNEQFF. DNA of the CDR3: TGTGCCACCAAGGGTGGCGGGGCCAGCTCCTACAATGAGCAGTTCTTC.

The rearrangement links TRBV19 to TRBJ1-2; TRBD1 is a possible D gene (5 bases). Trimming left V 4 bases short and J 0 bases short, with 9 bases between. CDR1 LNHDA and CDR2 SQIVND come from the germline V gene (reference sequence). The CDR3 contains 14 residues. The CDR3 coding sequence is TGTGCCAGTAGTAGGGGACTACCTAACTATGGCTACACCTTC. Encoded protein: CASSRGLPNYGYTF.

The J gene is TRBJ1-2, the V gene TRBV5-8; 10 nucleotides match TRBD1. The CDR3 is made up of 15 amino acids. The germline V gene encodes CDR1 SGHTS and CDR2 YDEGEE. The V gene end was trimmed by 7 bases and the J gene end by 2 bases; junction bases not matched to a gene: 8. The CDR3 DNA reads TGTGCCAGCCAAGCTTTGGGACAGGGGAACTATGGCTACACCTTC. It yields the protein CASQALGQGNYGYTF.

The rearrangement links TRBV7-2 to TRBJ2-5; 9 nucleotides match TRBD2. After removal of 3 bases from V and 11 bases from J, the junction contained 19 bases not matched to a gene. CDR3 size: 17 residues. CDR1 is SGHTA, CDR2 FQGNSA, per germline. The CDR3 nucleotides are TGTGCCAGCAGCTTCTCCCCCGCCGGGGGTAGCGGGGGCACACAGTACTTC. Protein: CASSFSPAGGSGGTQYF.

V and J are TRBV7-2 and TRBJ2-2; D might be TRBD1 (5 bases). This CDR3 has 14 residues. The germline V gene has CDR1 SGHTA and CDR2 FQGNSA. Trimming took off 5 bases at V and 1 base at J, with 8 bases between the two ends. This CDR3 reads CASSHDRNTGELFF. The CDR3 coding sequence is TGTGCCAGCAGCCACGACAGGAACACCGGGGAGCTGTTTTTT. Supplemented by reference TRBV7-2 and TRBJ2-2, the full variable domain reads GAGVSQSPSNKVTEKGKDVELRCDPISGHTALYWYRQSLGQGLEFLIYFQGNSAPDKSGLPSDRFSAERTGGSVSTLTIQRTQQEDSAVYLCASSHDRNTGELFFGEGSRLTVL.

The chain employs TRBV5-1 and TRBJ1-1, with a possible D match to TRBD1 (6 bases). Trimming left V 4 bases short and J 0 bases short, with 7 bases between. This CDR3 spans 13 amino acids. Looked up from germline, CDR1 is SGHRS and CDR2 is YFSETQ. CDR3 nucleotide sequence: TGCGCCAGCAGCAGGGACATGAACACTGAAGCTTTCTTT. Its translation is CASSRDMNTEAFF.

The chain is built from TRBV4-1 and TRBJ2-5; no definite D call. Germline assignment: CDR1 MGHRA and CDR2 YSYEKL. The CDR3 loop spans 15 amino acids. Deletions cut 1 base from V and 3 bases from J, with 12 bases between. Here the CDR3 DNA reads TGCGCCAGCAGCCAAGTCAGGCAGGCCGAAGAGACCCAGTACTTC. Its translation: CASSQVRQAEETQYF.

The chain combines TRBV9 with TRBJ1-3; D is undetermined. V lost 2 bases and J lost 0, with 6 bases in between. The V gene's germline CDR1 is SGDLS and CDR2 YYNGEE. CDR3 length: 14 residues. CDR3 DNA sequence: TGTGCCAGCAGCGTTTCTACCTCTGGAAACACCATATATTTT. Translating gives CASSVSTSGNTIYF.

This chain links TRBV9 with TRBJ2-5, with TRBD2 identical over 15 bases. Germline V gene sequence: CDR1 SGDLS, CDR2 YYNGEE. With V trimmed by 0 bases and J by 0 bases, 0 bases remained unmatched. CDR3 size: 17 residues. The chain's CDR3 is CASSVGTSGGDQETQYF. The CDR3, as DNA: TGTGCCAGCAGCGTAGGGACTAGCGGGGGGGACCAAGAGACCCAGTACTTC.

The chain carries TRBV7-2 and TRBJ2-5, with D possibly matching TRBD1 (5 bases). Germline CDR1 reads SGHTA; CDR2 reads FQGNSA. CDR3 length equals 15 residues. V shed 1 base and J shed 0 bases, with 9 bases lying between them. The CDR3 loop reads CASSLGQPHQETQYF. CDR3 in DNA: TGTGCCAGCAGCTTAGGACAGCCACACCAAGAGACCCAGTACTTC.

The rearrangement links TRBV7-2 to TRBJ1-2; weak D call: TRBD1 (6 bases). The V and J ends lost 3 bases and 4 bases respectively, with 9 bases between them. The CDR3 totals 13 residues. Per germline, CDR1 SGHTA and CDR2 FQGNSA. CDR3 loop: CASSFRDTYGYTF. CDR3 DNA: TGTGCCAGCAGCTTCCGGGACACCTATGGCTACACCTTC. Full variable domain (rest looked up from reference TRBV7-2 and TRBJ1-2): GAGVSQSPSNKVTEKGKDVELRCDPISGHTALYWYRQSLGQGLEFLIYFQGNSAPDKSGLPSDRFSAERTGGSVSTLTIQRTQQEDSAVYLCASSFRDTYGYTFGSGTRLTVV.

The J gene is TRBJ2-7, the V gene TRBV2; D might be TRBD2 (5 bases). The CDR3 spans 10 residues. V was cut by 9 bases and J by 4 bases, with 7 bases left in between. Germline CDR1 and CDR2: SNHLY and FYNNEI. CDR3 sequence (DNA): TGTGCCAGTGGGGAGTACGAGCAGTACTTC. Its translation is CASGEYEQYF.

For the CDR3, the DNA is TGTGCCAGTAGCCGACAGGGGACGATGAACACTGAAGCTTTCTTT. Its protein is CASSRQGTMNTEAFF. V usage is TRBV19 and J usage is TRBJ1-1, with TRBD1 matching over 8 bases. Trimming removed 6 bases from V and 0 bases from J; junction bases left unmatched: 6. Germline V gives CDR1 LNHDA, CDR2 SQIVND (reference sequence). The CDR3 spans 15 residues.

CDR3 region: CASSFVCAGPNEQFF. CDR3 DNA sequence: TGTGCCAGCAGCTTTGTATGTGCAGGGCCCAATGAGCAGTTCTTC. The chain has TRBV12-1 and TRBJ2-1; the D call of TRBD1 is as the table states it, not checked on the DNA. TRBV12-1 is a pseudogene locus. The CDR3 spans 15 residues.

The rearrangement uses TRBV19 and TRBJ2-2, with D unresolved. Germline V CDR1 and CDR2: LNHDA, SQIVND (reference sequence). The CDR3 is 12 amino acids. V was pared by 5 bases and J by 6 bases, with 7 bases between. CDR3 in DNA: TGTGCCAGTAGTTTGGCCGCCGGGGAGCTGTTTTTT. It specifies CASSLAAGELFF.

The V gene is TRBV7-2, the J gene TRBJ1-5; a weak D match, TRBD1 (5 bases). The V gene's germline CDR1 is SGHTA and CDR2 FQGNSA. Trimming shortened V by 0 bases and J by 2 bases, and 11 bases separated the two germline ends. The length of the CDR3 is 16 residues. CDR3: CASSLAGRAGNQPQHF. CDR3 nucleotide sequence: TGTGCCAGCAGCTTAGCGGGCAGGGCTGGCAATCAGCCCCAGCATTTT.

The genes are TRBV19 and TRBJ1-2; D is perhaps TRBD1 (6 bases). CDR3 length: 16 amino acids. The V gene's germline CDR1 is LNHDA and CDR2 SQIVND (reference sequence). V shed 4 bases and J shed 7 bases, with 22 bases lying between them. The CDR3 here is CASSTRLGRGLGGYTF. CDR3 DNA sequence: TGTGCCAGTAGTACACGCCTCGGCAGGGGATTAGGTGGCTACACCTTC.